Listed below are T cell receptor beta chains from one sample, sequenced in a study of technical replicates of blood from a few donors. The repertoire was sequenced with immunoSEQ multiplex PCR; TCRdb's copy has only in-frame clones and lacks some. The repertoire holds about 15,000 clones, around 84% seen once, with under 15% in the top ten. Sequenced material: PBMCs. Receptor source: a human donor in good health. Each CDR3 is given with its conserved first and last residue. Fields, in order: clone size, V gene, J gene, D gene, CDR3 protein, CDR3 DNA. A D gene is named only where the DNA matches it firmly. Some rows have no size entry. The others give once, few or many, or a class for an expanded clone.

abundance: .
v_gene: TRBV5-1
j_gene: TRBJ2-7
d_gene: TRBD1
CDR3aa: CASQVPGGYEQYF
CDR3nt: TGCGCCAGCCAAGTCCCAGGGGGTTACGAGCAGTACTTC

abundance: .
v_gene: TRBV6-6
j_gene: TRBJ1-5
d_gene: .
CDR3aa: CASRDSLDQPQHF
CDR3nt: TGTGCCAGCAGGGACAGCCTGGATCAGCCCCAGCATTTT

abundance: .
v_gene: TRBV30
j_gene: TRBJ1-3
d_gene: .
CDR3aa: CAEGRDLRSGNTIYF
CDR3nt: TGTGCTGAGGGCCGGGATCTCCGCTCTGGAAACACCATATATTTT

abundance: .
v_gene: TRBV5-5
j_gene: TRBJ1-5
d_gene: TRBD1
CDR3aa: CASSLGVGQLNQPQHF
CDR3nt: TGTGCCAGCAGCTTGGGAGTGGGACAGCTCAATCAGCCCCAGCATTTT

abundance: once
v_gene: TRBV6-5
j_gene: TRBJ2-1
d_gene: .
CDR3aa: CASSPGGNEQFF
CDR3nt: TGTGCCAGCAGTCCCGGGGGAAATGAGCAGTTCTTC

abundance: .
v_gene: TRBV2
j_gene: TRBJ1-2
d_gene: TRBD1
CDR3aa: CASRDRGNYGYTF
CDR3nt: TGTGCCAGCAGGGACAGGGGTAACTATGGCTACACCTTC

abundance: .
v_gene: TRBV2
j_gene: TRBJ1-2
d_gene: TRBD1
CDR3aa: CASSEQGAEYGYTF
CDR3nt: TGTGCCAGCAGTGAACAGGGGGCTGAGTATGGCTACACCTTC

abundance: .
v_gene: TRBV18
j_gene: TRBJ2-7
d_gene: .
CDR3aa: CASSGRVGYEQYF
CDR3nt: TGTGCCAGCTCGGGCAGGGTGGGTTACGAGCAGTACTTC

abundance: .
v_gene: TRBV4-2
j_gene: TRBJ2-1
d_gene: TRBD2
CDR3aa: CASRTIAGGPNLYNEQFF
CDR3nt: TGTGCCAGCAGAACAATAGCGGGAGGGCCGAACTTATACAATGAGCAGTTCTTC

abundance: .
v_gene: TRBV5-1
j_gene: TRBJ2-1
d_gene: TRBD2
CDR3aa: CASTPGLDYNEQFF
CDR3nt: TGCGCCAGCACCCCGGGACTAGACTACAATGAGCAGTTCTTC

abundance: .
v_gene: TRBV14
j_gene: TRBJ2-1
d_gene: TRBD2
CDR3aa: CASSQVGSLAGGTWNEQFF
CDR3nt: TGTGCCAGCAGCCAAGTGGGGTCCTTAGCGGGAGGAACATGGAATGAGCAGTTCTTC

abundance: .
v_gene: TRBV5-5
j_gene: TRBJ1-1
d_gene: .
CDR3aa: CASSLGGIVNTEAFF
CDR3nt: TGTGCCAGCAGCTTGGGCGGTATCGTGAACACTGAAGCTTTCTTT

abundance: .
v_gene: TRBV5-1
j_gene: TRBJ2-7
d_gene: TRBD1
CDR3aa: CASSTRTGGFGEQYF
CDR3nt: TGCGCCAGCAGCACACGGACAGGGGGCTTTGGCGAGCAGTACTTC

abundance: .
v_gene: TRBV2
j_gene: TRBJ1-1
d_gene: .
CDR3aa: CASSEQNAEAFF
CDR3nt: TGTGCCAGCAGTGAGCAGAACGCTGAAGCTTTCTTT

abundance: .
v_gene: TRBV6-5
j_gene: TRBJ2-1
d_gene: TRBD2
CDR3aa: CASFGRLGNEQFF
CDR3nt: TGTGCCAGCTTCGGGAGGCTGGGCAATGAGCAGTTCTTC

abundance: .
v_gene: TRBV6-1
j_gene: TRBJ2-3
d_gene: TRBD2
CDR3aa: CASLSGLAGADTQYF
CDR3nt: TGTGCCAGCCTATCTGGTCTAGCGGGAGCAGATACGCAGTATTTT

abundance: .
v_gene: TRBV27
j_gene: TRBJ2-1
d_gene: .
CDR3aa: CASGTPEGEQFF
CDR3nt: TGTGCCAGCGGGACCCCGGAGGGTGAGCAGTTCTTC

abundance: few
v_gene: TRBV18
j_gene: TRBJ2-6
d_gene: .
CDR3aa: CASSPYGQGGAGANVLTF
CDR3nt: TGTGCCAGCTCACCATACGGACAGGGAGGGGCTGGGGCCAACGTCCTGACTTTC

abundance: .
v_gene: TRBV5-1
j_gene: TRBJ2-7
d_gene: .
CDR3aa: CASSGPAGSSYEQYF
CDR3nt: TGCGCCAGCAGCGGGCCCGCGGGGAGCTCCTACGAGCAGTACTTC

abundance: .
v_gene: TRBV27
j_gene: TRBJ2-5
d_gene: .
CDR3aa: CASRTGSSSVETQYF
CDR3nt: TGTGCCAGCAGGACAGGGAGTTCTAGCGTAGAGACCCAGTACTTC

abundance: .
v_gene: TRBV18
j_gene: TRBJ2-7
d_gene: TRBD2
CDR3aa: CASSPADIGTSGSKEQYF
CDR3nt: TGTGCCAGCTCACCAGCTGACATTGGGACTAGCGGGAGTAAGGAGCAGTACTTC

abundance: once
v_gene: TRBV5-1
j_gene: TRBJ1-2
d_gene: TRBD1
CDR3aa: CASSLGGTDNGYTF
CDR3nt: TGCGCCAGCAGCTTGGGAGGGACAGACAATGGCTACACCTTC

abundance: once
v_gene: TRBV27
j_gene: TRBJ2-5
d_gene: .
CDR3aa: CASSALGTQYF
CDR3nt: TGTGCCAGCAGTGCTCTAGGGACCCAGTACTTC

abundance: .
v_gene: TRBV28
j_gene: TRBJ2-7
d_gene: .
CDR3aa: CASSLPGSGNYEQYF
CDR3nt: TGTGCCAGCAGTTTACCGGGGAGCGGAAACTACGAGCAGTACTTC

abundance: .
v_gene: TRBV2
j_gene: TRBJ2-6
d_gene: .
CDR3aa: CAGGQSGANVLTF
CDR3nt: TGTGCCGGCGGACAATCTGGGGCCAACGTCCTGACTTTC

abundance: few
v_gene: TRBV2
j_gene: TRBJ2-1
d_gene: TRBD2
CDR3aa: CASSELAGDGNEQFF
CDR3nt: TGTGCCAGCAGTGAACTAGCGGGAGATGGTAATGAGCAGTTCTTC

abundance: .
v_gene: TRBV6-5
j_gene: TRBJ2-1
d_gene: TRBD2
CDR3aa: CASSRGTSGKNEQFF
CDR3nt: TGTGCCAGCAGCCGCGGGACTAGCGGGAAGAATGAGCAGTTCTTC

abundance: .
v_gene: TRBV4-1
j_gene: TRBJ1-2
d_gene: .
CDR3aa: CASSPEASSYGYTF
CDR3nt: TGCGCCAGCAGCCCCGAAGCAAGTTCCTATGGCTACACCTTC

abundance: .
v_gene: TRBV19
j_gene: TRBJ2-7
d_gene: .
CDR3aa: CASSPRREQYF
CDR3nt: TGTGCCAGTAGTCCCCGTCGCGAGCAGTACTTC

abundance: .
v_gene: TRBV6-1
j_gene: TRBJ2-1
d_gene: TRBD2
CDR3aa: CASSKTSGRPDEQFF
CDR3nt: TGTGCCAGCAGTAAGACTAGCGGGAGGCCGGATGAGCAGTTCTTC

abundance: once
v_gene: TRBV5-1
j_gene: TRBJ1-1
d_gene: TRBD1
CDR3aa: CASAVTGEGTEAFF
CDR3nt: TGCGCCAGCGCGGTTACAGGGGAAGGAACTGAAGCTTTCTTT

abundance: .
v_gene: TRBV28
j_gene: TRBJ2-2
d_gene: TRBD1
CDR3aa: CASSRRGPYTGELFF
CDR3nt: TGTGCCAGCAGTCGCAGGGGGCCCTACACCGGGGAGCTGTTTTTT

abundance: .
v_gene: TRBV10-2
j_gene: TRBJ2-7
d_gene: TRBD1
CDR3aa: CASRPSTGTGSGQYF
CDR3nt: TGCGCCAGCAGACCCTCGACAGGGACCGGCTCCGGGCAGTACTTC

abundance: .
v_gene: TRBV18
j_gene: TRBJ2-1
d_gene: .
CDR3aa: CASSPPSRKLGNEQFF
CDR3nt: TGTGCCAGCTCACCACCGTCCCGGAAACTAGGCAATGAGCAGTTCTTC

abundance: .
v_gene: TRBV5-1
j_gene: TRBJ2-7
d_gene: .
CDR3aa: CASSSLNYEQYF
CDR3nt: TGCGCCAGCAGCTCACTTAACTACGAGCAGTACTTC

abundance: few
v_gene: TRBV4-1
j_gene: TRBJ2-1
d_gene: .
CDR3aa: CASSQDSTIVPYNEQFF
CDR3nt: TGCGCCAGCAGCCAAGATAGCACCATCGTGCCTTACAATGAGCAGTTCTTC

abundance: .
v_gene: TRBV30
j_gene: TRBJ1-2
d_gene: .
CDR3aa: CAWSSGLVSGYTF
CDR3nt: TGTGCCTGGAGTTCCGGGTTGGTCTCTGGCTACACCTTC

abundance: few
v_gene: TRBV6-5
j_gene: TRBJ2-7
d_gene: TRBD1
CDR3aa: CASSQGVTYEQYF
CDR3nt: TGTGCCAGCAGCCAGGGGGTAACCTACGAGCAGTACTTC

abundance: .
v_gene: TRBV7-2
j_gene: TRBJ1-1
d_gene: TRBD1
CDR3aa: CASSRGQGAVEAFF
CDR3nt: TGTGCCAGCAGCCGCGGACAGGGGGCGGTTGAAGCTTTCTTT

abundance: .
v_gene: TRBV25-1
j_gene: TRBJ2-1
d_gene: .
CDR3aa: CASSSSGLAGVEQFF
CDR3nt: TGTGCCAGCAGCTCCTCGGGCTTAGCCGGGGTTGAGCAGTTCTTC

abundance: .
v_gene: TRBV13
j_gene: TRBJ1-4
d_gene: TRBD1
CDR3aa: CASSRDRDNEKLFF
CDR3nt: TGTGCCAGCAGCCGGGACAGGGATAATGAAAAACTGTTTTTT

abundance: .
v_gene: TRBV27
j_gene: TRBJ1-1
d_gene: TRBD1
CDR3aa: CASSFLRTGLNTEAFF
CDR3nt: TGTGCCAGCAGTTTCCTCCGGACAGGACTAAACACTGAAGCTTTCTTT